These T cell receptor beta chains were read from a single sample in a study of shared clonotypes between healthy human individuals. Sequenced by immunoSEQ multiplex PCR; TCRdb stores in-frame clones only, minus some. The data hold 2 million to 2.5 million clones, with 92% observed a single time. The sequencing input was naive CD4+ T cells from PBMCs. These receptor sequences come from a man aged 18 to 29 in good health. Some clones in this sample may be carry-over from other donors' samples. Both conserved end residues are part of each CDR3. D genes are given only for firm matches. Rows may omit the clone size; those that give it use once, few, many or a size class.

abundance	d_gene	j_gene	v_gene	CDR3aa	CDR3nt
NA	NA	TRBJ2-5	TRBV7-9	CASSPPPRGWETQYF	TGTGCCAGCAGCCCGCCCCCCCGAGGCTGGGAGACCCAGTACTTC
NA	NA	TRBJ2-2	TRBV5-1	CASSLAGLNTGELFF	TGCGCCAGCAGCTTGGCAGGGCTTAACACCGGGGAGCTGTTTTTT
NA	TRBD1	TRBJ2-2	TRBV19	CASSTPSTGAGELFF	TGTGCCAGTAGCACGCCGAGCACAGGGGCCGGGGAGCTGTTTTTT
NA	TRBD1	TRBJ1-4	TRBV7-2	CASSPGGQGREKLFF	TGTGCCAGCAGCCCTGGGGGACAGGGGAGAGAAAAACTGTTTTTT
few	NA	TRBJ1-5	TRBV5-1	CASSLGSNQPQHF	TGCGCCAGCAGCCTAGGATCCAATCAGCCCCAGCATTTT
NA	NA	TRBJ2-1	TRBV5-1	CASSDSHYNEQFF	TGCGCCAGCAGCGACTCCCACTACAATGAGCAGTTCTTC
NA	NA	TRBJ2-1	TRBV5-1	CASSLAVANEQFF	TGCGCCAGCAGCTTGGCGGTGGCCAATGAGCAGTTCTTC
once	NA	TRBJ1-4	TRBV6-1	CASSEAEAANEKLFF	TGTGCCAGCAGTGAAGCGGAGGCAGCTAATGAAAAACTGTTTTTT
NA	NA	TRBJ2-5	TRBV6-1	CASSEGATGQETQYF	TGTGCCAGCAGTGAAGGAGCGACAGGACAAGAGACCCAGTACTTC
once	TRBD1	TRBJ1-2	TRBV25-1	CASSVRKTGQGIGYGYTF	TGTGCCAGCAGTGTACGAAAGACGGGACAGGGGATTGGCTATGGCTACACCTTC
NA	TRBD2	TRBJ2-3	TRBV28	CATTLGLAPADTQYF	TGTGCCACCACCTTGGGACTAGCACCGGCAGATACGCAGTATTTT
NA	NA	TRBJ2-7	TRBV9	CASSAQLQGPEQYF	TGTGCCAGCAGCGCACAGCTGCAGGGTCCCGAGCAGTACTTC
NA	TRBD1	TRBJ2-4	TRBV18	CASSPRDRSLAKNIQYF	TGTGCCAGCTCACCTAGGGACAGGAGTTTAGCCAAAAACATTCAGTACTTC
once	NA	TRBJ2-3	TRBV9	CASSLAALAYTDTQYF	TGTGCCAGCAGCCTTGCGGCCCTAGCGTACACAGATACGCAGTATTTT
NA	TRBD2	TRBJ2-1	TRBV11-3	CASSARTSGTYNEQFF	TGTGCCAGCAGCGCTCGGACTAGCGGAACCTACAATGAGCAGTTCTTC